This paragraph reports one TCR beta chain. Its antigen is unknown. The entry originates in a study of T cells in Graves' hyperthyroidism and ophthalmopathy. Study-level findings and limits: Blood also held most thyroid clonotypes expanded beyond 0.001.

Recently diagnosed hyperthyroidism of less than 2 months' duration affected patients aged 18 to 65. Fresh peripheral blood, approximately 9.7 ml, was the source of the PBMCs. V was pared by 6 bases and J by 1 base, with 13 bases between. Germline loops: CDR1 MNHNS, CDR2 SASEGT. The length of the CDR3 is 15 residues. TCR beta CDR3 regions were amplified from RNA transcripts. The HTBI primer set served for first-round RT-PCR of the TCR CDR3. TCRdb reprocessed the multiplex PCR reads via MiXCR and lists one record per CDR3 protein. The sample includes 500,000 to 700,000 distinct CDR3 sequences, 15% to 20% of them seen just once.

The rearrangement links TRBV6-1 to TRBJ2-4; possible D gene TRBD2, 5 bases. The receptor was isolated from a woman aged 18-35 years with Graves' hyperthyroidism. Sample: blood. The CDR3 reads CASRGSGMAKNIQYF. DNA for the CDR3: TGTGCCAGCAGGGGGTCCGGGATGGCCAAAAACATTCAGTACTTC.